This TCR beta chain derives from a study of cytomegalovirus exposure and HLA in healthy donors. Whole-study findings and limits: Across HLA loci, a later analysis found differing TCR association rates, with DRB1 most and HLA-C fewest. The presence/absence work took it that sequencing depth was about the same across donors. Later analysis associated a missense DCLRE1C variant with TCR beta V- and J-gene trimming. Reportedly, diagnosis of cytomegalovirus status by the classifier showed high specificity and sensitivity.

To note about this clone: Its cognate antigen is unknown.

The CDR3 is 13 residues long. Trimming removed 3 bases from V and 1 base from J, with 7 bases in between. The germline V gene encodes CDR1 SGDLS and CDR2 YYNGEE. PCR used 60 Vbeta primers and 13 Jbeta primers. Clones were read by immunoSEQ multiplex PCR, and TCRdb kept only the in-frame ones, dropping some. The repertoire holds 120,000 or so clones, with 83% as singletons. This chain joins TRBV9 and TRBJ1-1, with D uncertain. The source material was PBMCs. The receptor comes from a man between 18 and 35 years old in good health and CMV-seropositive. CDR3 residues: CASSASGNTEAFF. The CDR3 DNA reads TGTGCCAGCAGCGCCTCCGGGAACACTGAAGCTTTCTTT.